Sequencing of this T cell receptor beta chain was carried out in a study of blood T cell repertoires in COVID-19. Generated by immunoSEQ multiplex PCR, the TCRdb table keeps only in-frame clones and is missing some. The sample consists of some 90,000 clones, more than 80% of them appearing once. This CDR3 is built from 14 residues. Deletions cut 7 bases from V and 0 bases from J, with 10 bases between. The germline V gene encodes CDR1 LNHNV and CDR2 YYDKDF (reference sequence). The J gene is TRBJ1-5, the V gene TRBV15, with D possibly matching TRBD1 (5 bases). The sequence came from a woman in her 70s with acute or convalescent COVID-19. The material sequenced was peripheral blood. The CDR3 reads CATTRDYSNQPQHF. The CDR3 region has the DNA TGTGCCACCACCCGGGACTATAGCAATCAGCCCCAGCATTTT. The entire variable domain, with the rest obtained from reference TRBV15 and TRBJ1-5, is as follows: DAMVIQNPRYQVTQFGKPVTLSCSQTLNHNVMYWYQQKSSQAPKLLFHYYDKDFNNEADTPDNFQSRRPNTSFCFLDIRSPGLGDTAMYLCATTRDYSNQPQHFGDGTRLSIL.